Below are 13 T cell receptor beta chains sequenced from a single sample in a study of T-cell reconstitution after alpha-beta-depleted transplantation in children. The authors prepared the TCRbeta library with unique molecular identifiers. TCRdb ran MiXCR on the PCR reads and lists one entry per CDR3 protein. The table includes roughly 500,000 distinct CDR3 sequences, around an eighth detected once. Source: PBMCs from the stem cell graft donor, taken from the stem cell graft. The source is a human donor who donated a stem cell graft to a child with combined immunodeficiency.

The chain links TRBV4-2 to TRBJ2-2; 12 bases map to TRBD2. This CDR3 has 19 amino acids. The germline V gene has CDR1 LGHNA and CDR2 YNFKEQ. Germline trimming cut 0 bases from V and 2 bases from J; bases unmatched to any gene: 7. The CDR3 here is CASSQDAASGGGNTGELFF. CDR3 sequence (DNA): TGTGCCAGCAGCCAAGATGCTGCTAGCGGGGGGGGCAACACCGGGGAGCTGTTTTTT.

The genes are TRBV29-1 and TRBJ2-1; TRBD2 aligns across 9 bases. Losses at the gene ends were 4 bases for V and 6 bases for J; bases not matched to a gene: 10. CDR1 and CDR2 from the germline V gene are SQVTM and ANQGSEA. This CDR3 spans 15 amino acids. The CDR3 sequence is CSVGRTGTSRNEQFF. CDR3 coding DNA: TGCAGCGTTGGGCGTACCGGGACTAGCCGCAATGAGCAGTTCTTC.

The sample holds many counts of this clonotype. The chain uses TRBV15 and TRBJ2-3, with 7 bases fitting TRBD1. The CDR3 spans 17 residues. The germline V gene encodes CDR1 LNHNV and CDR2 YYDKDF (reference sequence). Unmatched junction bases numbered 9, after V lost 1 base and J lost 2 bases. The DNA for the CDR3 is TGTGCCACCAGCAGAGGGGACCGGGACAGACCCACAGATACGCAGTATTTT. Translation: CATSRGDRDRPTDTQYF.

The V and J genes are TRBV18 and TRBJ2-5; D tentatively fits TRBD1 or TRBD2 (5 bases each). The CDR3 has 12 residues. Between the trimmed V and J ends, which lost 5 bases and 5 bases, there was a span of 9 bases. The V gene's germline CDR1 is KGHSH and CDR2 LQKENI. CDR3 nucleotide sequence: TGTGCCAGCTCATCCGGGGCGGAGACCCAGTACTTC. Translating gives CASSSGAETQYF.

This clonotype has more than one count but fewer than ten. This rearrangement joins TRBV12-3 or TRBV12-4 to TRBJ1-1; weak D call: TRBD1 (6 bases). The CDR3 runs 15 residues. V was trimmed by 2 bases and J by 3 bases, leaving 13 bases between them. The CDR3 nucleotides read TGTGCCAGCAGTTTAAGCGGGGGGGGCTACACTGAAGCTTTCTTT. It specifies CASSLSGGGYTEAFF.

This clonotype has just a few counts. The chain couples TRBV28 to TRBJ1-2, with D unclear. Trimming stripped 3 bases from V and 2 bases from J, with 10 bases between. The CDR3 has 14 residues. Germline CDR1 MDHEN, CDR2 SYDVKM. DNA of the CDR3: TGTGCCAGCAGTTTTGGGCAGGAGAACTATGGCTACACCTTC. Residues: CASSFGQENYGYTF.

The DNA for the CDR3 is TGTGCCAGCAGTTACTCGTCCGGGACTAGCGGGAGGTTGTACACCGGGGAGCTGTTTTTT. It codes for CASSYSSGTSGRLYTGELFF. This sequence joins TRBV6-2 or TRBV6-3 and TRBJ2-2, with TRBD2 matching over 15 bases. This CDR3 is built from 20 residues. CDR1 is MNHEY, CDR2 SVGEGT, per germline. Trimming took 0 bases from V and 3 from J; bases not matched to a gene: 8.

This clonotype was seen many times. The CDR3 region has the DNA TGTGCCAGCGTGACTAGCGGGGCGCTTGGTGAGCAGTTCTTC. As protein: CASVTSGALGEQFF. The V gene is TRBV12-3 or TRBV12-4, the J gene TRBJ2-1; 11 bases are a match to TRBD2. With V trimmed by 8 bases and J by 9 bases, 9 bases remained unmatched. The CDR3 loop spans 14 amino acids.

This clonotype occurred a few times. V gene TRBV14 combines with J gene TRBJ2-3, with D perhaps matching TRBD1 or TRBD2 (5 bases each). From germline, CDR1 is SGHDN and CDR2 FVKESK. The V and J ends lost 4 bases and 5 bases respectively, with 22 bases between them. The CDR3 is made up of 17 amino acids. CDR3 coding DNA: TGTGCCAGCAGCCTAGAACCCACCGGGACCAAAGGAGATACGCAGTATTTT. Residues: CASSLEPTGTKGDTQYF. Variable domain in full (rest from reference TRBV14 and TRBJ2-3): EAGVTQFPSHSVIEKGQTVTLRCDPISGHDNLYWYRRVMGKEIKFLLHFVKESKQDESGMPNNRFLAERTGGTYSTLKVQPAELEDSGVYFCASSLEPTGTKGDTQYFGPGTRLTVL.

This clonotype came up many times. The V gene is TRBV12-3 or TRBV12-4, the J gene TRBJ2-3; tentative D call: TRBD2 (5 bases). V lost 6 bases and J lost 6, with 16 bases in between. CDR3 length equals 14 residues. CDR3 sequence reads: CASRRTLSGDTQYF. CDR3 bases: TGTGCCAGCAGGCGGACTTTATCAGGTGATACGCAGTATTTT.

The rearrangement links TRBV7-9 to TRBJ2-1; 7 bases align to TRBD1. The V gene's germline CDR1 is SEHNR and CDR2 FQNEAQ (reference sequence). The CDR3 consists of 16 residues. V was pared by 4 bases and J by 4 bases, with 10 bases of the junction left unmatched. CDR3 in amino acids: CASSSTKTGKYNEQFF. The CDR3 region has the DNA TGTGCCAGCAGCTCGACGAAGACAGGGAAGTACAATGAGCAGTTCTTC.

This clonotype was counted many times. DNA for the CDR3: TGTGCCAGCAGCTTTTTGGACAGGGCTGGAAACACCATATATTTT. The encoded protein is CASSFLDRAGNTIYF. The rearrangement uses TRBV7-9 and TRBJ1-3; 8 bases map to TRBD1. CDR1 and CDR2 (germline): SEHNR, FQNEAQ (reference sequence). The CDR3 runs 15 residues. V gave up 3 bases and J gave up 2 bases; unmatched junction bases: 3.

This chain joins TRBV7-9 and TRBJ2-2; D uncertain. Germline V gene data show CDR1 as SEHNR and CDR2 as FQNEAQ (reference sequence). The CDR3 has 17 amino acids. V was clipped by 5 bases and J by 0 bases, with 16 bases between them. For the CDR3, the DNA is TGTGCCAGCAGCACTACCGAGCTTGGGACGAACACCGGGGAGCTGTTTTTT. It is translated as CASSTTELGTNTGELFF.